This TCR beta chain originates from a study of blood T cell repertoires in COVID-19. Study context: PBMCs, B-cell-depleted T cells, or T cells provided the cDNA or gDNA that made up the material.

A single count supports this clone. Authors' methods: Quantification of nucleated cells was approximated via reference gene primer amplification. Libraries were prepared by immunoSEQ multiplex PCR; TCRdb keeps only in-frame clonotypes and omits some of them. Clone size and the V and J calls come from that table; the DNA yielded D and trimming. Here the sample spans some 87,000 clones, around 82% being singletons. Sample: peripheral blood. The sequence was collected from an elderly man with active or convalescent COVID-19.

The CDR3 sequence: CASSVRTSRDEQFF. CDR3 in DNA: TGTGCCAGCAGCGTAAGGACTAGTAGGGATGAGCAGTTCTTC. The chain carries TRBV9 and TRBJ2-1, with 7 bases aligning to TRBD2. The CDR3 consists of 14 residues. The germline V gene encodes CDR1 SGDLS and CDR2 YYNGEE. V dropped 1 base and J dropped 8; count of bases not matched to a gene: 6.